The 5 T cell receptor beta chains presented below share a single source sample, sequenced in a study of cytomegalovirus exposure and HLA in healthy donors. The study ran its PCR with 60 Vbeta and 13 Jbeta primers. The protocol was immunoSEQ multiplex PCR, while the TCRdb copy is restricted to in-frame clones and leaves out a portion. The repertoire includes about 180,000 clones, around 77% of them detected once, and over 2% sits in the top ten. The sample comprised PBMCs. The receptors were gathered from a man aged 60 to 69 in good health and CMV-seronegative.

This chain joins TRBV7-9 and TRBJ1-1, with TRBD1 matching over 8 bases. J gave up 5 bases and V 6 bases, and 8 bases lay outside the gene matches. The CDR3 loop spans 14 amino acids. Germline loops: CDR1 SEHNR, CDR2 FQNEAQ (reference sequence). CDR3 bases: TGTGCCAGCAGAGTACAGGGGGGTCCGACTGAAGCTTTCTTT. Amino acid sequence: CASRVQGGPTEAFF.

V gene TRBV5-6 combines with J gene TRBJ2-1; TRBD1 matches at 8 bases. Trimming removed 4 bases from V and 7 bases from J; junction bases left unmatched: 10. The germline gives CDR1 SGHDT, CDR2 YYEEEE. CDR3 length: 15 amino acids. The CDR3 DNA reads TGTGCCAGCAGCCGCGGACAGGGAGCGGTTAATGAGCAGTTCTTC. This gives the protein CASSRGQGAVNEQFF.

V usage is TRBV14 and J usage is TRBJ1-6; no reliable D call. There are 15 residues in the CDR3. Germline V gene lookup returns CDR1 SGHDN and CDR2 FVKESK. The V end was cut by 2 bases, the J end by 7 bases, with 12 bases between. DNA of the CDR3: TGTGCCAGCAGCCAAAATCGGGGAGGGAATTCACCCCTCCACTTT. Its protein is CASSQNRGGNSPLHF.

About this clone: At one of its ends the junction is not consistent with the germline gene, which may arise from a read error. The genes are TRBV2 and TRBJ1-2, with a tentative D call TRBD1 (5 bases). Germline V CDR1 and CDR2: SNHLY, FYNNEI. The CDR3 consists of 13 residues. The CDR3 DNA is TGTGCCAGCAGTGCCGCGGGGCGGGATGGCTACCCCTTC. As protein: CASSAAGRDGYPF.

A single count supports this clone. The rearrangement joins TRBV11-3 to TRBJ1-3, with D possibly TRBD1 on 6 matching bases. This CDR3 has 14 residues. Germline V CDR1 and CDR2: SGHNT, YENEEA. V was pared by 5 bases and J by 1 base, with 9 bases between. In DNA form, the CDR3 reads TGTGCCAGCAGCACAGGGTTATCTGGAAACACCATATATTTT. Its protein product is CASSTGLSGNTIYF.